The clone carrying this TCR beta chain was counted a single time. The antigen is undetermined. This record comes from a study of CD4+ T cells in melanoma. General study results and limits: Neoantigen-specific CD4+ T cells in melanoma reportedly had diverse differentiation states.

TCRdb's copy holds only in-frame clones and misses some; the assay was immunoSEQ multiplex PCR. This table holds some 110,000 clones, 80% to 95% found once. Between the trimmed V and J ends, which lost 5 bases and 0 bases, there was a span of 8 bases. The CDR3 contains 13 residues. The germline gives CDR1 SGHDT, CDR2 YYEEEE. The J gene is TRBJ1-2, the V gene TRBV5-6; TRBD1 is a possible D gene (5 bases). This TCR derives from a human donor with melanoma. The material sequenced was peripheral blood. The CDR3 nucleotides read TGTGCCAGCAGTTCGACAGCTAACTATGGCTACACCTTC. Translation gives CASSSTANYGYTF.